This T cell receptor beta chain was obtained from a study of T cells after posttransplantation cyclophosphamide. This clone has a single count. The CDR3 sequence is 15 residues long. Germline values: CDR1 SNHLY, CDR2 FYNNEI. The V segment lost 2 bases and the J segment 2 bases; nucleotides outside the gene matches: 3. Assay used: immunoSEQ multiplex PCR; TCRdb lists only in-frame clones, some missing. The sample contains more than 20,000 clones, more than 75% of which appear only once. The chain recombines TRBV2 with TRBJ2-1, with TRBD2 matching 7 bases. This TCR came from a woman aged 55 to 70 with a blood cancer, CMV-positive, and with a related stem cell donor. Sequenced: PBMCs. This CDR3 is CASSEWGGPYNEQFF. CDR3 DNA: TGTGCCAGCAGTGAATGGGGAGGGCCCTACAATGAGCAGTTCTTC.